Following are 5 T cell receptor beta chains from one sample sequenced in a study of cytomegalovirus exposure and HLA in healthy donors. With 60 Vbeta and 13 Jbeta primers, the PCR was carried out. The method was immunoSEQ multiplex PCR; TCRdb's version includes in-frame clones alone and lacks a portion of them. The sample has some 90,000 clones, 65% to 90% seen once. Sequenced input: PBMCs. These receptors all stem from a woman between 65 and 79 years old in good health and CMV-seropositive.

This chain connects TRBV6-6 to TRBJ1-2, with D possibly matching TRBD1 (6 bases). Germline values: CDR1 MNHNY, CDR2 SVGAGI (reference sequence). V was trimmed by 5 bases and J by 1 base, leaving 14 bases between them. The CDR3 covers 15 residues. Here the CDR3 DNA reads TGTGCCAGCAGTCACGTAGACAGGCGTAACTATGGCTACACCTTC. Protein product: CASSHVDRRNYGYTF.

This clone has just one count. The V and J genes are TRBV6-4 and TRBJ1-1, with 12 positions matching TRBD1. Germline CDR1 and CDR2: MRHNA and SNTAGT. Trimming removed 7 bases from V and 5 bases from J; junction bases left unmatched: 11. This CDR3 is 16 amino acids long. The CDR3 loop reads CASTRDRGRAGTEAFF. Here the CDR3 DNA reads TGTGCCAGCACCAGGGACAGGGGGCGAGCGGGAACTGAAGCTTTCTTT.

The chain joins TRBV9 to TRBJ1-4, with D possibly matching TRBD1 (6 bases). The CDR3 is 15 amino acids. Germline V gene sequence: CDR1 SGDLS, CDR2 YYNGEE. V lost 3 bases and J lost 8, with 17 bases in between. CDR3: CASSAGDGGGEKLFF. CDR3 sequence (DNA): TGTGCCAGCAGCGCAGGGGACGGTGGTGGAGAAAAACTGTTTTTT.

The chain is built from TRBV30 and TRBJ1-2; D perhaps matches TRBD1 (5 bases). V lost 0 bases and J 8 bases, leaving 7 bases between the germline ends. The length of the CDR3 is 11 residues. Germline V gives CDR1 GTSNPN, CDR2 SVGIG (reference sequence). The CDR3 DNA reads TGTGCCTGGAGTGTCAGGGAAGGCTACACCTTC. Its translation is CAWSVREGYTF.

This clone was found a few times. The V and J genes are TRBV7-2 and TRBJ2-1; 16 nucleotides align to TRBD2. Germline V gene sequence: CDR1 SGHTA, CDR2 FQGNSA. The V gene end was trimmed by 5 bases and the J gene end by 6 bases; junction bases not matched to a gene: 7. This CDR3 has 17 residues. The CDR3 loop is CASSPGLAGGPGNEQFF. The DNA of the CDR3 is TGTGCCAGCAGCCCGGGACTAGCGGGAGGGCCAGGCAATGAGCAGTTCTTC.